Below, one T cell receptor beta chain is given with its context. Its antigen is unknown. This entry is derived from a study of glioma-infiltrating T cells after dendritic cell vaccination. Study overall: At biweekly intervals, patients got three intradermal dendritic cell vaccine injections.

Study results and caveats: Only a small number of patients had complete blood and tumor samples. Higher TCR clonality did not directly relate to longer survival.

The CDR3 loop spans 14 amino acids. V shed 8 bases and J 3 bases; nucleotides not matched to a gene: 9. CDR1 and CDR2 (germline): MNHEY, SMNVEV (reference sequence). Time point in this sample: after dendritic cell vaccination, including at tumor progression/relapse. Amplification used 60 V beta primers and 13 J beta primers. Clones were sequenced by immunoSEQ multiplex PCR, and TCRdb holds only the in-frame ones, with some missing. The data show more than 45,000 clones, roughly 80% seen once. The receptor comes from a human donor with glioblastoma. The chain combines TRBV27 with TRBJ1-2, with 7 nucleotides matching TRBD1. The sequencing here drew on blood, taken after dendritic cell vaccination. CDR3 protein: CASGRTGQDYGYTF. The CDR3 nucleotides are TGTGCCAGCGGGCGGACAGGACAGGACTATGGCTACACCTTC.